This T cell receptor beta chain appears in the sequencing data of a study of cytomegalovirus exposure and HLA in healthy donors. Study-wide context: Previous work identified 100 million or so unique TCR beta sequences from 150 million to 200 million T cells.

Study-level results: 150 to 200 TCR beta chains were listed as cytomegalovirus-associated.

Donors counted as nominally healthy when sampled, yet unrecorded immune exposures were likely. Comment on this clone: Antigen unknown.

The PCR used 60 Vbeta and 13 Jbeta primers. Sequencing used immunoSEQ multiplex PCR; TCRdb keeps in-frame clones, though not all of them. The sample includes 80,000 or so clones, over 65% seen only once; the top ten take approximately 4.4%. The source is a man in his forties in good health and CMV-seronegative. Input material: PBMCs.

This chain's CDR3 is CASTSGRGAFF. DNA of the CDR3: TGTGCCAGCACCTCGGGCAGAGGGGCTTTCTTT. This chain uses TRBV28 with TRBJ1-1; D is unresolved. CDR1 is MDHEN, CDR2 SYDVKM, per germline. The CDR3 has 11 residues. The V and J ends lost 7 bases and 11 bases respectively, with 14 bases between them.